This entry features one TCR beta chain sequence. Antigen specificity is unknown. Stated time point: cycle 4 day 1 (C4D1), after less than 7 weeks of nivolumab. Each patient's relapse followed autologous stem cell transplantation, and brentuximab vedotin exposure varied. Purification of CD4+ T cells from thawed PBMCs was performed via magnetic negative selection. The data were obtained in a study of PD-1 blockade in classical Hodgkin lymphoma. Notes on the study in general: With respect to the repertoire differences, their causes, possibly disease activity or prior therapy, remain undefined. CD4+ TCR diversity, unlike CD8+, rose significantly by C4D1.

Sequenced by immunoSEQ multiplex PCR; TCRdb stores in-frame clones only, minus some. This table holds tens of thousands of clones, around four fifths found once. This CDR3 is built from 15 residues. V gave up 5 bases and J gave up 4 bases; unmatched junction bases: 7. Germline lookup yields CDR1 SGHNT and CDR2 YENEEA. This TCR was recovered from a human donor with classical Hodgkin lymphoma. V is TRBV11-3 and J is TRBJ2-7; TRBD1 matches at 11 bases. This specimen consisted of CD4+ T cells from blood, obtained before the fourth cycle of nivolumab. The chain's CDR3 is CASSPGQGARYEQYF. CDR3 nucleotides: TGTGCCAGCAGCCCAGGACAGGGGGCGCGTTACGAGCAGTACTTC.